This section outlines one T cell receptor beta chain sequence together with its context. This sample was taken from a study of blood T cell repertoires in COVID-19. Sequencing was performed with immunoSEQ multiplex PCR; in TCRdb, only in-frame clones are kept and a portion is missing. The sample carries some 340,000 clones, 90% recorded once. Someone with COVID-19 had been met by exposed participants within 2 weeks before study entry. The germline CDR1 and CDR2 sequences are SEHNR and FQNEAQ (reference sequence). CDR3 size: 13 residues. Trimming shortened V by 2 bases and J by 5 bases, and 9 bases separated the two germline ends.

This chain uses TRBV7-9 with TRBJ2-5; no reliable D call. The receptor's source is a woman aged 25 to 39 who had been exposed to COVID-19. The sequenced sample consisted of PBMCs or T cells enriched from blood (not recorded which). The CDR3 DNA sequence: TGTGCCAGCAGCTTACCCCCATTGGAGACCCAGTACTTC. Translated, it gives CASSLPPLETQYF.